What follows are 27 T cell receptor beta chains derived from one specimen sequenced in a study of OX40 agonist ivuxolimab in advanced cancers. TCRdb's table, derived via immunoSEQ multiplex PCR, lists solely in-frame clones and lacks some. The sample has fewer than 80,000 clones, around 85% seen once; the top ten hold 0.65% to 0.9%. The sequences come from CD4+ or CD8+ T cells sorted from blood, collected in a trial of the OX40 agonist ivuxolimab. The receptors derive from an adult with an advanced solid tumor such as melanoma, head and neck, liver or kidney cancer.

J is TRBJ2-7 and V is TRBV6-1; D not certain. V dropped 7 bases and J dropped 9 bases, with 22 bases sitting between them. Germline assignment: CDR1 MNHNS and CDR2 SASEGT. The CDR3 extends over 14 amino acids. Written as DNA, the CDR3 is TGTGCCAGCAAGCTAATTGGGCCCCTCTTAGGGCAGTACTTC. Its translation is CASKLIGPLLGQYF.

This chain uses TRBV10-3 with TRBJ1-5, with a tentative D call TRBD1 (6 bases). Germline CDR1 reads ENHRY; CDR2 reads SYGVKD. The CDR3 contains 14 residues. Trimming stripped 1 base from V and 4 bases from J, with 8 bases between. The CDR3 DNA is TGTGCCATCAGTGAGTGGCAGGGGAATCAGCCCCAGCATTTT. Translation: CAISEWQGNQPQHF.

The CDR3 is CASSKRWRTVPREETQYF. In nucleotides, the CDR3 is TGTGCCAGCAGCAAAAGATGGCGGACAGTCCCAAGGGAAGAGACCCAGTACTTC. The V call is TRBV21-1, the J call TRBJ2-5; the table's D call, TRBD1, was not checked against the DNA. TRBV21-1 is labeled a pseudogene. This CDR3 is 18 amino acids long.

The chain carries TRBV30 and TRBJ2-2; maybe TRBD2 (5 bases). Germline CDR1 reads GTSNPN; CDR2 reads SVGIG (reference sequence). The V gene lost 0 bases and the J gene lost 7 bases, with 9 bases spanning the gap. CDR3 length equals 13 residues. CDR3 residues: CAWSVEVDGELFF. CDR3 nucleotides: TGTGCCTGGAGTGTGGAGGTCGACGGGGAGCTGTTTTTT.

The V and J genes are TRBV20-1 and TRBJ1-1, with 9 bases that match TRBD1. This CDR3 is 11 amino acids long. Germline lookup yields CDR1 DFQATT and CDR2 SNEGSKA (reference sequence). CDR3 bases: TGCAGGGGACAGGGAAACACTGAAGCTTTCTTT. Translation gives CRGQGNTEAFF.

This chain connects TRBV5-1 to TRBJ2-5; D is possibly TRBD2 (5 bases). The CDR3 is 12 amino acids. V was pared by 4 bases and J by 7 bases, with 11 bases between. CDR1 SGHRS and CDR2 YFSETQ come from the germline V gene. The CDR3 nucleotides read TGCGCCAGCAGCGCAACGGGGTGGACCCAGTACTTC. Translation: CASSATGWTQYF.

V gene TRBV11-2 combines with J gene TRBJ2-5; D is perhaps TRBD2 (5 bases). Germline CDR1 SGHAT, CDR2 FQNNGV. The V end was cut by 1 base, the J end by 2 bases, with 8 bases between. This CDR3 has 14 residues. The CDR3 spells CASSLVGRQETQYF. CDR3 sequence (DNA): TGTGCCAGCAGCTTAGTGGGGAGACAAGAGACCCAGTACTTC.

The genes are TRBV7-3 and TRBJ1-3; 7 bases match TRBD1. Germline CDR1 reads SGHTA; CDR2 reads FQGTGA. Germline trimming cut 3 bases from V and 3 bases from J; bases unmatched to any gene: 8. The CDR3 length is 16 residues. The CDR3, as DNA: TGTGCCAGCAGCTTGGGACAGCCACGCGGTGGAAACACCATATATTTT. It codes for CASSLGQPRGGNTIYF. The entire variable domain, with the rest obtained from reference TRBV7-3 and TRBJ1-3, is as follows: GAGVSQTPSNKVTEKGKYVELRCDPISGHTALYWYRQSLGQGPEFLIYFQGTGAADDSGLPNDRFFAVRPEGSVSTLKIQRTERGDSAVYLCASSLGQPRGGNTIYFGEGSWLTVV.

This chain uses TRBV27 with TRBJ2-1; 12 bases fit TRBD2. Germline V gene data show CDR1 as MNHEY and CDR2 as SMNVEV (reference sequence). The CDR3 is 15 residues long. V lost 5 bases and J lost 5; bases outside the gene matches: 4. CDR3 loop: CASSRGLAGNNEQFF. The CDR3 coding sequence is TGTGCCAGCAGTAGGGGACTAGCGGGTAACAATGAGCAGTTCTTC.

The rearrangement joins TRBV5-5 to TRBJ1-6, with D maybe TRBD1 (5 bases). V gave up 2 bases and J gave up 7 bases, with 10 bases separating them. This CDR3 has 14 residues. Germline CDR1 SGHKS, CDR2 YYEKEE (reference sequence). The CDR3: CASSLGGANSPLHF. CDR3 bases: TGTGCCAGCAGCTTAGGAGGGGCGAATTCACCCCTCCACTTT.

The V gene is TRBV7-2, the J gene TRBJ2-7; 7 bases agree with TRBD1. CDR1 is SGHTA, CDR2 FQGNSA, per germline. Unmatched junction bases numbered 6, after V lost 6 bases and J lost 4 bases. This CDR3 has 13 residues. The CDR3 region is CASSQTGSYEQYF. The CDR3 DNA reads TGTGCCAGCAGTCAGACAGGGTCTTACGAGCAGTACTTC.

The chain has TRBV11-2 and TRBJ1-2; no definite D call. CDR1 SGHAT and CDR2 FQNNGV come from the germline V gene. This CDR3 contains 13 residues. Trimming took 5 bases from V and 9 from J, leaving 16 bases between them. The CDR3 DNA sequence: TGTGCCAGCAGCCAAGGGTTTCAAGGGAGCTACACCTTC. Protein: CASSQGFQGSYTF.

V usage is TRBV7-2 and J usage is TRBJ1-2; 9 bases are a match to TRBD1. The CDR3 extends over 14 amino acids. V dropped 5 bases and J dropped 7; count of bases not matched to a gene: 8. Looked up from germline, CDR1 is SGHTA and CDR2 is FQGNSA. The CDR3 DNA follows: TGTGCCAGCAGCCTGCCGGGACAGGGACGTGGCTACACCTTC. This codes for CASSLPGQGRGYTF.

The chain employs TRBV7-8 and TRBJ2-1, with 8 bases matching TRBD2. This CDR3 contains 15 residues. V trimming: 5 bases; J trimming: 3 bases; junction bases outside the gene matches: 6. From germline, CDR1 is SGHVS and CDR2 FQNEAQ. CDR3 bases: TGTGCCAGCAGCCCGGGAGGGGGGCTCTACAATGAGCAGTTCTTC. Translation: CASSPGGGLYNEQFF.

CDR3 sequence (DNA): TGTGCCAGTAGTACAGGGAGGAGGGACGAGCAGTACTTC. It translates to CASSTGRRDEQYF. The chain couples TRBV19 to TRBJ2-7; tentative D call: TRBD2 (6 bases). The ends were cut back, 4 bases at V and 5 bases at J, with 12 bases in the middle. Germline V gene lookup returns CDR1 LNHDA and CDR2 SQIVND (reference sequence). This CDR3 has 13 amino acids.

This sequence joins TRBV14 and TRBJ1-1; no reliable D call. Germline CDR1 SGHDN, CDR2 FVKESK. The CDR3 sequence is 12 residues long. The ends were cut back, 4 bases at V and 0 bases at J, with 3 bases in the middle. CDR3 coding DNA: TGTGCCAGCAGCCGGGTGAACACTGAAGCTTTCTTT. It translates to CASSRVNTEAFF.

This clone was counted once. The rearrangement joins TRBV27 to TRBJ1-5; TRBD1 agrees at 7 bases. Per the germline V gene, CDR1 is MNHEY and CDR2 is SMNVEV (reference sequence). Trimming at V came to 5 bases and at J to 6 bases, leaving 10 bases not matched to a gene. This CDR3 is built from 15 residues. CDR3 loop: CASSPTGTAGQPQHF. The CDR3 DNA reads TGTGCCAGCAGTCCGACCGGGACAGCGGGTCAGCCCCAGCATTTT.

V and J are TRBV2 and TRBJ2-7, with D unresolved. V lost 4 bases to trimming and J lost 2 bases, with 3 bases between them. The germline V gene has CDR1 SNHLY and CDR2 FYNNEI. The CDR3 totals 11 residues. CDR3 in DNA: TGTGCCAGCAGTGGGGCCTACGAGCAGTACTTC. This gives the protein CASSGAYEQYF.

CDR3 in DNA: TGCGCCAGCAGCCACGGGCGAATTTCCTACAATGAGCAGTTCTTC. This sequence encodes CASSHGRISYNEQFF. The chain couples TRBV4-1 to TRBJ2-1, with D uncertain. V lost 3 bases to trimming and J lost 1 base, with 10 bases between them. This CDR3 region has 15 residues. CDR1 is MGHRA and CDR2 is YSYEKL in the germline V gene.

The rearrangement joins TRBV6-5 to TRBJ1-1; D is perhaps TRBD1 (5 bases). V was cut by 2 bases and J by 10 bases, with 14 bases left in between. Germline CDR1 MNHEY, CDR2 SVGAGI. This CDR3 region has 13 residues. The CDR3 protein is CASSYRQTQRAFF. CDR3 coding DNA: TGTGCCAGCAGTTACCGACAGACCCAGAGAGCTTTCTTT.

The chain couples TRBV5-8 to TRBJ1-2; tentatively, D is TRBD1 (5 bases). Trimming cost V 1 base and J 7 bases, with 20 bases left between them. This CDR3 is built from 16 residues. Germline-derived CDR1 and CDR2 are SGHTS and YDEGEE. This chain's CDR3 is CASSLPATGTGGGYTF. CDR3 DNA sequence: TGTGCCAGCAGCTTGCCGGCCACGGGGACGGGTGGTGGCTACACCTTC.

The chain uses TRBV11-2 and TRBJ2-3, with 8 bases aligning to TRBD2. The V and J ends lost 3 bases and 3 bases, in that order; junction bases with no gene match: 2. Germline V gene lookup returns CDR1 SGHAT and CDR2 FQNNGV. This CDR3 has 14 amino acids. CDR3: CASSFSSGTDTQYF. CDR3 DNA sequence: TGTGCCAGCAGCTTCTCTAGCGGGACAGATACGCAGTATTTT.

The rearrangement joins TRBV19 to TRBJ1-2; no clear D gene. The germline V and J ends were trimmed by 5 bases and 4 bases, with 5 bases remaining between them. The length of the CDR3 is 11 residues. The V gene's germline CDR1 is LNHDA and CDR2 SQIVND (reference sequence). Here the CDR3 reads CASSGFYGYTF. Here the CDR3 DNA reads TGTGCCAGTAGTGGTTTCTATGGCTACACCTTC.

The rearrangement uses TRBV5-1 and TRBJ2-7; unclear D gene. This CDR3 spans 14 amino acids. The V gene's germline CDR1 is SGHRS and CDR2 YFSETQ. Between the trimmed V and J ends, which lost 1 base and 0 bases, there was a span of 8 bases. The CDR3 protein is CASSLTAGSYEQYF. In DNA form, the CDR3 reads TGCGCCAGCAGCTTGACAGCCGGCTCCTACGAGCAGTACTTC.

This chain joins TRBV9 and TRBJ2-5, with D tentatively TRBD1 or TRBD2 (5 bases each). The germline V gene encodes CDR1 SGDLS and CDR2 YYNGEE. With 0 bases removed from V and 3 bases from J, the gap between germline ends came to 12 bases. CDR3 length: 15 residues. CDR3 amino acids: CASSVGDPEKETQYF. CDR3 nucleotide sequence: TGTGCCAGCAGCGTAGGGGACCCAGAAAAAGAGACCCAGTACTTC.

V and J are TRBV9 and TRBJ2-5, with TRBD1 matching 7 bases. The V and J ends lost 3 bases and 5 bases, in that order; junction bases with no gene match: 10. This CDR3 region has 15 residues. The germline V gene encodes CDR1 SGDLS and CDR2 YYNGEE. The CDR3 DNA sequence: TGTGCCAGCAGCGCCCGGACAGGTTTCGGTGAGACCCAGTACTTC. This sequence encodes CASSARTGFGETQYF.

V and J are TRBV6-6 and TRBJ1-2; 7 nucleotides line up with TRBD1. The junction had 8 bases not matched to a gene; V was cut back by 6 bases and J by 4 bases. This CDR3 has 14 amino acids. Germline CDR1 MNHNY, CDR2 SVGAGI (reference sequence). Here the CDR3 DNA reads TGTGCCAGCAGATTCTCCGACAGGGCCTATGGCTACACCTTC. Translation: CASRFSDRAYGYTF.